This T cell receptor beta chain comes out of a study of T cell responses to AZD1222 COVID-19 vaccine. The sample holds one count of this clone. Its antigen is not identified. Measured with immunoSEQ multiplex PCR; TCRdb has only the in-frame clones, and not every one. This table holds 80,000 to 100,000 clones, 80% to 90% found once. Study-wide findings and caveats: Only after the peak T cell response were repertoires sampled. Mostly white British, mostly female donors; authors suggested clonal diversity may be underestimated.

Pooling was applied to second doses at about 4 or about 12 weeks. The V gene lost 2 bases and the J gene lost 0 bases, with 8 bases spanning the gap. This CDR3 is 15 amino acids long. Germline lookup yields CDR1 MNHEY and CDR2 SVGEGT. Sequenced here: peripheral blood, sampled 28 days after the second AZD1222 dose. The receptor's source is an adult who received the AZD1222 COVID-19 vaccine. The rearrangement joins TRBV6-2 or TRBV6-3 to TRBJ1-3; D unresolved. Here the CDR3 DNA reads TGTGCCAGCAGTTACGGGGAACACTCTGGAAACACCATATATTTT. Encoded protein: CASSYGEHSGNTIYF.